This record concerns one T cell receptor (beta chain) sequence. Its antigen target is currently unknown. This sequence may be a read error, since a much larger clone differs from it by one base. There are 14 amino acids in the CDR3, from cysteine to phenylalanine inclusive. Of the read, only the CDR3 DNA is kept; its 42 bases are in frame from base 1. The germline V gene specifies SGHRS as CDR1 and YFSETQ as CDR2. The data are from a study of blood T cells in healthy people across ages (dated by TCRdb to about 2015). With respect to the entire study: In model experiments, roughly one uniquely barcoded TCR beta cDNA molecule per two T cells was captured by template switching. Age-related changes in TCR beta repertoire diversity were measured in the study by deep sequencing normalized with unique cDNA molecular identifiers. Four age groups were formed from the donors: young (average approximately 16 years), middle-aged (more than 35), aged (about 62) and long-lived (around 82). To avoid experimental bias, donors of different ages were distributed randomly across sequencing lanes. Two additional independent replicas of 1 million unique cDNA reads from the same blood draw were analyzed for two donors (one aged 18 to 29 and one aged 80 or older).

Donors were 30 to 45 systemically healthy Caucasian individuals from Russia aged roughly 6 to 90 years. Approximately 10 milliliters of peripheral blood were collected from each donor into EDTA-treated Vacutainer tubes. Ficoll-Paque density-gradient centrifugation was used to isolate PBMCs, with at least 6 million per sample. Total RNA was extracted from PBMCs with Trizol reagent, with at least 5 micrograms obtained per sample. The percentages of naive CD45RAhigh/CD27high T cells were determined by flow cytometry on a PBMC aliquot from every donor. Broader findings and caveats from the paper: As age increased, observed TCR beta diversity per million T cells dropped in a roughly linear way, and a significant reduction was already evident by age 40. Since profiling was done on bulk unsorted PBMCs, naive and antigen-experienced compartments could not be conclusively compared. Compared with the aged group, more naive CD4+ T cells, fewer expanded clones and increased TCR diversity were shown by the long-lived group, suggesting age selection. Donor CMV infection status was unknown, potentially confounding age-related changes in expanded clonotypes. Estimates of total diversity based on one million sequenced T cells were regarded as lower bounds and as underestimates. A strong correlation was found between observed TCR beta diversity and the percentage of naive T cells measured by flow cytometry.

Library construction relied on 5' RACE. TCRdb lists the instrument as Illumina HiSeq 2500. A second PCR of roughly 7 to 11 cycles was performed with a sample-barcoded 5' primer and a J-beta primer mix. A template-switch 5' adaptor carrying 12 random nucleotides introduced a unique molecular identifier onto each TCR beta cDNA molecule. Each sample yielded at least 3 million CDR3-containing paired-end reads. First-strand cDNA was synthesized from all RNA with the Mint cDNA synthesis kit, primed by a TRBC-specific oligonucleotide. After uracil-DNA glycosylase treatment, a first 18-cycle PCR used universal primers M1SS and BC2_uni_R on all cDNA. Concerning the study's data processing: For normalization, 1 million high-quality reads, each with a distinct molecular identifier, were randomly selected from each sample. Instead of being binned into consensus sequences, reads that shared molecular identifiers were thrown out. MiTCR, with a Q25 quality threshold and the strictest error-elimination algorithm, was used for CDR3 identification, clonotype clustering and error correction. A nonparametric unseen species model with Euler transformation was used to estimate lower-bound total TCR beta diversity. TCRdb trimmed public reads at Q25 via fastp, called clones via MiXCR and kept in-frame beta chains. Every distinct CDR3 protein forms one entry, paired with its most common genes and DNA. The V and J calls follow TCRdb's processing rather than the paper's. The sample yields 630,000 or so distinct CDR3 sequences; roughly 30% were counted once. The leading ten clones occupy about 15% of the sample.

This chain is built from TRBV5-1 and TRBJ2-3; the junction holds 7 bases that match TRBD1. This TCR was sampled from a woman older than 75 in good health. Sequencing was performed on blood. The CDR3 protein: CVSSHRGPTDTQYF. The nucleotides read TGCGTCAGCAGCCACAGGGGCCCCACAGATACGCAGTATTTT.